This TCR beta chain was documented in a study of cytomegalovirus exposure and HLA in healthy donors. Findings and caveats of the study: About 87% or about 30% of the time was how often most TCR beta V segments were productive, according to an earlier analysis.

The V end lost 5 bases, the J end lost 2 bases, and 10 bases lay between the germline ends. The CDR3 totals 14 residues. The germline V gene encodes CDR1 MNHEY and CDR2 SMNVEV (reference sequence). In the PCR, 60 Vbeta and 13 Jbeta primers were used. Method: immunoSEQ multiplex PCR; TCRdb's copy keeps in-frame clones and lacks some. The table has 150,000 to 200,000 clones, roughly 87% seen once. Of note for this clone: Antigen unknown.

The chain carries TRBV27 and TRBJ1-5, with D unclear. Sequenced: PBMCs. The origin of this receptor is a man aged 45-65 years in good health and CMV-seropositive. This CDR3 is CASSPTEGNQPQHF. CDR3 nucleotide sequence: TGTGCCAGCAGTCCCACTGAGGGCAATCAGCCCCAGCATTTT.